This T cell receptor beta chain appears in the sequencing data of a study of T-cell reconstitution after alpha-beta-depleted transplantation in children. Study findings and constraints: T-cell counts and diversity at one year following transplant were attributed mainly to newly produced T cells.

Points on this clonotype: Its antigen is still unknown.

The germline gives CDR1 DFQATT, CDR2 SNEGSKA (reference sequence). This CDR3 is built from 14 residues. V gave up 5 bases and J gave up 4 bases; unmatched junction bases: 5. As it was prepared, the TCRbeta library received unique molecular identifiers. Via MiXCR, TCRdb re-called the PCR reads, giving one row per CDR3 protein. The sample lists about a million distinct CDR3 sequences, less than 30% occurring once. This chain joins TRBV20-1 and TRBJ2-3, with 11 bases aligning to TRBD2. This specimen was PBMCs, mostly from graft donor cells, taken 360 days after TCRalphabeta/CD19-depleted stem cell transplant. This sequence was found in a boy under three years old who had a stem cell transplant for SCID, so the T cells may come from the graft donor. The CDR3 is CSAPLAGGADTQYF. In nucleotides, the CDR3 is TGCAGTGCTCCTCTAGCGGGAGGTGCAGATACGCAGTATTTT.